This TCR beta chain was sequenced for a study of response to subunit inactivated influenza vaccine. TCRdb re-analysed the RT-PCR reads in MiXCR, keeping a single row per CDR3 protein. The repertoire holds about 650,000 distinct CDR3 sequences, with about 15% as singletons. Turning to this clonotype: Its antigen is as yet unknown.

Trimming left V 0 bases short and J 5 bases short, with 5 bases between. CDR3 length: 12 amino acids. CDR1 and CDR2 (germline): DFQATT, SNEGSKA (reference sequence). The study, taken as a whole, reports: Authors suggested each seasonal flu vaccination may recruit only limited numbers of new T cells.

The sequence came from a man aged 50 or older who received an inactivated influenza vaccine. The V gene is TRBV20-1, the J gene TRBJ1-5; D remains ambiguous. The sample was PBMCs from blood, taken 14 to 15 days before vaccination. The CDR3 spells CSARDYHQPQHF. The CDR3 coding sequence is TGCAGTGCTAGAGATTATCATCAGCCCCAGCATTTT.